These 25 T cell receptor beta chains came from one sample sequenced in a study of cytomegalovirus exposure and HLA in healthy donors. Vbeta (60) and Jbeta (13) primers were used in the PCR. The assay was immunoSEQ multiplex PCR, and TCRdb's table has in-frame clones only and misses some. The table records roughly 170,000 clones, 81% of them present only once. The sample was PBMCs. The receptor source for this set is a woman in her twenties or thirties in good health and CMV-seronegative.

The V call is TRBV2, the J call TRBJ1-5, with 7 bases lining up with TRBD1. Unmatched junction bases numbered 7, after V lost 6 bases and J lost 5 bases. Germline V gives CDR1 SNHLY, CDR2 FYNNEI. The CDR3 runs 14 residues. The CDR3 bases are TGTGCCAGCAGAAGTGAGGGGGCTCATCAGCCCCAGCATTTT. Encoded protein: CASRSEGAHQPQHF.

This clone was counted between two and nine times. V is TRBV27 and J is TRBJ2-7; 7 bases fit TRBD2. The CDR3 is made up of 16 amino acids. V dropped 3 bases and J dropped 2; count of bases not matched to a gene: 10. Germline values: CDR1 MNHEY, CDR2 SMNVEV (reference sequence). In DNA, the CDR3 is TGTGCCAGCAGTTTGTCCAGGCGGGAGCCAACCTACGAGCAGTACTTC. As protein: CASSLSRREPTYEQYF.

The count of this clone is one. The J gene is TRBJ1-6, the V gene TRBV5-5; D possibly corresponds to TRBD1 (6 bases). Germline V gene lookup returns CDR1 SGHKS and CDR2 YYEKEE (reference sequence). V lost 1 base, J lost 6 bases, and 11 bases lay in between. The CDR3 covers 15 residues. This CDR3 reads CASSLPGASNSPLHF. CDR3 nucleotides: TGTGCCAGCAGCTTGCCAGGGGCTTCTAATTCACCCCTCCACTTT.

This clone was detected a few times. The CDR3 DNA reads TGTGCCAGCAGCCCTCTTGACAGGGGCGATCAGCCCCAGCATTTT. It codes for CASSPLDRGDQPQHF. The chain links TRBV28 to TRBJ1-5; 8 bases match TRBD1. The CDR3 consists of 15 residues. Germline trimming cut 6 bases from V and 5 bases from J; bases unmatched to any gene: 9. Germline loops: CDR1 MDHEN, CDR2 SYDVKM.

The chain is built from TRBV4-3 and TRBJ2-3; 8 positions agree with TRBD2. Germline V gene data show CDR1 as LGHNA and CDR2 as YSLEER. The CDR3 is 17 amino acids. J gave up 4 bases and V 1 base, and 10 bases lay outside the gene matches. The CDR3 here is CASSQGVTGGSADTQYF. DNA for the CDR3: TGCGCCAGCAGCCAAGGAGTCACGGGGGGGAGCGCAGATACGCAGTATTTT.

The rearrangement joins TRBV7-2 to TRBJ2-3; D might be TRBD2 (6 bases). CDR3 length equals 14 residues. Germline CDR1 reads SGHTA; CDR2 reads FQGNSA. V was trimmed by 5 bases and J by 5 bases, leaving 14 bases between them. DNA for the CDR3: TGTGCCAGCAGCGATCAGTGGGGAGGAGATACGCAGTATTTT. Protein sequence: CASSDQWGGDTQYF.

This chain joins TRBV9 and TRBJ1-4, with D possibly TRBD1 on 6 matching bases. This CDR3 comprises 14 residues. Trimming took off 1 base at V and 8 bases at J, with 12 bases between the two ends. In germline, CDR1 is SGDLS, CDR2 YYNGEE. CDR3 in amino acids: CASSVMGAEEKLFF. CDR3 bases: TGTGCCAGCAGCGTAATGGGGGCGGAGGAAAAACTGTTTTTT.

This clone was counted a single time. The gene calls are TRBV4-1 and TRBJ2-1, with TRBD2 matching over 8 bases. The CDR3 is 15 amino acids. V shed 1 base and J 3 bases; nucleotides not matched to a gene: 2. Germline V CDR1 and CDR2: MGHRA, YSYEKL. The CDR3 here is CASSQVGGDYNEQFF. As DNA, the CDR3 is TGCGCCAGCAGCCAAGTCGGGGGGGACTACAATGAGCAGTTCTTC.

J is TRBJ2-3 and V is TRBV10-3; 13 bases fit TRBD2. CDR3 length equals 15 residues. Losses at the gene ends were 8 bases for V and 3 bases for J; bases not matched to a gene: 5. Germline CDR1 ENHRY, CDR2 SYGVKD. The CDR3 is CAIGGLAGETDTQYF. The CDR3 region has the DNA TGTGCCATCGGCGGACTAGCGGGAGAGACAGATACGCAGTATTTT.

The V gene is TRBV6-1, the J gene TRBJ2-7; 11 positions match TRBD1. In germline, CDR1 is MNHNS, CDR2 SASEGT. After removal of 6 bases from V and 4 bases from J, the junction contained 8 bases not matched to a gene. The CDR3 is made up of 15 amino acids. Written as DNA, the CDR3 is TGTGCCAGCAGCCCCGGGACAGGGGGGAATTACGAGCAGTACTTC. Amino acids: CASSPGTGGNYEQYF.

This clone was seen a few times. The V and J genes are TRBV7-9 and TRBJ2-2, with a possible D match to TRBD2 (5 bases). This CDR3 is built from 11 residues. Germline CDR1 SEHNR, CDR2 FQNEAQ (reference sequence). The ends were cut back, 6 bases at V and 6 bases at J, with 5 bases in the middle. CDR3 coding DNA: TGTGCCAGCAGACTAGCCGGGGAGCTGTTTTTT. Its protein product is CASRLAGELFF.

This clone has only one observation. V gene TRBV5-6 combines with J gene TRBJ1-1; 7 bases line up with TRBD1. Germline values: CDR1 SGHDT, CDR2 YYEEEE. V was pared by 3 bases and J by 8 bases, with 10 bases of the junction left unmatched. CDR3 length: 14 residues. The CDR3 DNA reads TGTGCCAGCAGCTCCGTCGACAGGGCAGGCGAAGCTTTCTTT. Amino acid sequence: CASSSVDRAGEAFF. Filled out from reference TRBV5-6 and TRBJ1-1, the complete variable domain reads DAGVTQSPTHLIKTRGQQVTLRCSPKSGHDTVSWYQQALGQGPQFIFQYYEEEERQRGNFPDRFSGHQFPNYSSELNVNALLLGDSALYLCASSSVDRAGEAFFGQGTRLTVV.

V gene TRBV2 combines with J gene TRBJ2-3; 10 bases agree with TRBD2. Germline loops: CDR1 SNHLY, CDR2 FYNNEI. The CDR3 is 16 amino acids. V was clipped by 8 bases and J by 0 bases; unmatched bases: 8. Written as DNA, the CDR3 is TGTGCCAGCGCCCGGACTAGCGGAACTAGCACAGATACGCAGTATTTT. Translation gives CASARTSGTSTDTQYF.

The table lists this clone with a count of one. This chain links TRBV2 with TRBJ1-2; 7 positions agree with TRBD1. The CDR3 has 13 amino acids. The ends lost 7 bases at V and 6 bases at J; junction bases unmatched: 8. Germline CDR1 SNHLY, CDR2 FYNNEI. The CDR3 loop is CASNRQGWDGYTF. CDR3 in DNA: TGTGCCAGCAACCGACAGGGATGGGATGGCTACACCTTC.

The chain recombines TRBV13 with TRBJ2-7; D might be TRBD1 (5 bases). Germline assignment: CDR1 PRHDT and CDR2 FYEKMQ (reference sequence). The CDR3 consists of 14 residues. The V end was cut by 1 base, the J end by 5 bases, with 12 bases between. The CDR3 nucleotides are TGTGCCAGCAGCTTAGCCGCAGGGTCCAACGAGCAGTACTTC. It translates to CASSLAAGSNEQYF.

This rearrangement joins TRBV7-2 to TRBJ2-3; 11 nucleotides agree with TRBD2. The CDR3 is 15 amino acids. J lost 1 base, V lost 4 bases, and 1 base had no gene match. The V gene's germline CDR1 is SGHTA and CDR2 FQGNSA. Here the CDR3 DNA reads TGTGCCAGCAGCTCGGGACTAGCGGGCACAGATACGCAGTATTTT. The encoded protein is CASSSGLAGTDTQYF.

This chain links TRBV5-6 with TRBJ2-1; no firm D call. The CDR3 covers 13 residues. The V gene lost 1 base and the J gene lost 3 bases, with 5 bases spanning the gap. Germline CDR1 SGHDT, CDR2 YYEEEE. The CDR3, as DNA: TGTGCCAGCAGCTTGTACGGCTACAATGAGCAGTTCTTC. This gives the protein CASSLYGYNEQFF. Drawing the rest from reference TRBV5-6 and TRBJ2-1, the complete variable domain is DAGVTQSPTHLIKTRGQQVTLRCSPKSGHDTVSWYQQALGQGPQFIFQYYEEEERQRGNFPDRFSGHQFPNYSSELNVNALLLGDSALYLCASSLYGYNEQFFGPGTRLTVL.

The table lists this clone with a count of one. CDR3 protein: CSVERGGDEQYF. CDR3 coding DNA: TGCAGCGTTGAAAGGGGCGGCGACGAGCAGTACTTC. The chain combines TRBV29-1 with TRBJ2-7; D possibly corresponds to TRBD1 (5 bases). Per germline, CDR1 SQVTM and CDR2 ANQGSEA. This CDR3 spans 12 amino acids. V was trimmed by 2 bases and J by 5 bases, leaving 10 bases between them.

V and J are TRBV19 and TRBJ1-4; D perhaps matches TRBD1 (6 bases). The CDR3 length is 15 residues. From germline, CDR1 is LNHDA and CDR2 SQIVND (reference sequence). V lost 5 bases and J lost 5, with 15 bases in between. The CDR3 reads CASSSGTRQNEKLFF. The CDR3 region has the DNA TGTGCCAGTAGTTCCGGGACAAGGCAGAATGAAAAACTGTTTTTT.

The chain recombines TRBV28 with TRBJ2-2, with 8 bases lining up with TRBD1. The V segment lost 7 bases and the J segment 1 base; nucleotides outside the gene matches: 5. The CDR3 is made up of 15 amino acids. Germline V gene lookup returns CDR1 MDHEN and CDR2 SYDVKM. As DNA, the CDR3 is TGTGCCAGCAATTACAGGGGGGTGAACACCGGGGAGCTGTTTTTT. The encoded protein is CASNYRGVNTGELFF.

The chain recombines TRBV5-6 with TRBJ1-2; TRBD1 might be the D (5 bases). Per the germline V gene, CDR1 is SGHDT and CDR2 is YYEEEE. With 7 bases removed from V and 2 bases from J, the gap between germline ends came to 12 bases. The CDR3 totals 13 residues. The CDR3 protein is CASYSHRNYGYTF. The CDR3 region has the DNA TGTGCCAGCTACTCGCACAGGAACTATGGCTACACCTTC. The complete variable domain, with remaining parts taken from reference TRBV5-6 and TRBJ1-2, reads DAGVTQSPTHLIKTRGQQVTLRCSPKSGHDTVSWYQQALGQGPQFIFQYYEEEERQRGNFPDRFSGHQFPNYSSELNVNALLLGDSALYLCASYSHRNYGYTFGSGTRLTVV.

The gene calls are TRBV5-8 and TRBJ1-5; a possible D gene is TRBD1 (6 bases). The germline gives CDR1 SGHTS, CDR2 YDEGEE. Trimming took off 4 bases at V and 1 base at J, with 12 bases between the two ends. The CDR3 loop spans 15 amino acids. CDR3 region: CASSPGATSNQPQHF. In nucleotides, the CDR3 is TGTGCCAGCAGCCCAGGGGCCACGAGCAATCAGCCCCAGCATTTT.

V gene TRBV7-2 combines with J gene TRBJ2-3, with 9 bases matching TRBD2. Germline trimming cut 1 base from V and 1 base from J; bases unmatched to any gene: 0. The length of the CDR3 is 15 residues. From germline, CDR1 is SGHTA and CDR2 FQGNSA. The CDR3 DNA reads as TGTGCCAGCAGCTTAGGACTAGCGGGCACAGATACGCAGTATTTT. This codes for CASSLGLAGTDTQYF.

V gene TRBV4-3 combines with J gene TRBJ2-1; 7 bases map to TRBD2. CDR3 length equals 13 residues. V was pared by 2 bases and J by 9 bases, with 4 bases of the junction left unmatched. Germline lookup yields CDR1 LGHNA and CDR2 YSLEER. The CDR3 DNA reads TGCGCCAGCAGCCAAATGACGGGAGGTGAGCAGTTCTTC. Translating it yields CASSQMTGGEQFF.

V is TRBV11-3 and J is TRBJ2-1, with 8 bases lining up with TRBD2. V was pared by 1 base and J by 0 bases, with 8 bases of the junction left unmatched. Germline V gene lookup returns CDR1 SGHNT and CDR2 YENEEA. The CDR3 covers 18 residues. The chain's CDR3 is CASSLARTSGSSYNEQFF. The CDR3 DNA is TGTGCCAGCAGCTTAGCGAGAACTAGCGGAAGCTCCTACAATGAGCAGTTCTTC.